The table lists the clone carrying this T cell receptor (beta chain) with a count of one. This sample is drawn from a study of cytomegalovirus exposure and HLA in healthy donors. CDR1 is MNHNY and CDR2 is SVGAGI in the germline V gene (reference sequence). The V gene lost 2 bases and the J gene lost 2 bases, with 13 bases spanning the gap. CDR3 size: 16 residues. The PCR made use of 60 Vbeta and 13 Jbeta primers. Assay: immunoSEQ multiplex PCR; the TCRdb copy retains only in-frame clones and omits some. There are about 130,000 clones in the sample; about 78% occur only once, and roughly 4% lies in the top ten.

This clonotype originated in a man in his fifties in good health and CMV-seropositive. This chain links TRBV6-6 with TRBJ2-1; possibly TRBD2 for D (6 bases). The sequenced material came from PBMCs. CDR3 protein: CASSYGLGGAYNEQFF. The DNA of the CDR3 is TGTGCCAGCAGTTACGGGCTTGGAGGGGCCTACAATGAGCAGTTCTTC.